Below, 16 T cell receptor beta chains from the same sample are listed, as sequenced in a study of read filtering for tumor transcriptome and immune sequencing. From about 0.4 ug of RNA, a library with molecular barcoded alpha/delta and beta/gamma adaptors was made. A single record per CDR3 protein comes from TCRdb applying MiXCR to the reads. The table has about 63,000 distinct CDR3 sequences, roughly 14% seen once; the top ten hold around 45%. Sample: a population of CD138-negative cells sorted from bone marrow. These TCRs come from a donor at least 40 years old with multiple myeloma.

In this sample, this clonotype turned up a few times. The J gene is TRBJ2-5, the V gene TRBV29-1; D uncertain. Between the trimmed V and J ends, which lost 4 bases and 1 base, there was a span of 7 bases. This CDR3 is 12 amino acids long. Per germline, CDR1 SQVTM and CDR2 ANQGSEA. CDR3 coding DNA: TGCAGCGTTGTTATCTCCCAAGAGACCCAGTACTTC. This gives the protein CSVVISQETQYF.

Regarding this clonotype: The junction differs from germline at one of its ends, possibly a read error. The chain joins TRBV7-2 to TRBJ2-7; D could derive from TRBD1 or TRBD2 (6 bases each). The CDR3 totals 13 residues. CDR1 and CDR2 from the germline V gene are SGHTA and FQGNSA. The CDR3 reads CASSLDPAGQDNF. CDR3 DNA: TGTGCCAGCAGCTTAGATCCGGCGGGACAAGACAACTTC.

The chain links TRBV30 to TRBJ1-2, with no clear D. The CDR3 totals 14 residues. Germline V gene data show CDR1 as GTSNPN and CDR2 as SVGIG (reference sequence). Deletions cut 0 bases from V and 4 bases from J, with 12 bases between. The CDR3 bases are TGTGCCTGGAGTGTAACCCCGACTACCTATGGCTACACCTTC. The encoded protein is CAWSVTPTTYGYTF.

The table lists this clonotype with many counts. Here the CDR3 omits its conserved ending phenylalanine or tryptophan, so a read error is the likely source. The chain links TRBV11-2 to TRBJ2-1, with D tentatively TRBD1 (7 bases). This CDR3 has 17 amino acids. Germline lookup yields CDR1 SGHAT and CDR2 FQNNGV. CDR3 coding DNA: TGTGCTAGCAGCCCAACCGAGGGGGCAGGGGGGTACAATGAGCAGTTCCTT. This translates into CASSPTEGAGGYNEQFL.

This clonotype was counted at least ten times. This chain connects TRBV19 to TRBJ2-1; TRBD2 aligns across 10 bases. J lost 2 bases, V lost 5 bases, and 21 bases had no gene match. There are 21 residues in the CDR3. CDR1 LNHDA and CDR2 SQIVND come from the germline V gene (reference sequence). DNA for the CDR3: TGTGCCAGTAGTGTCCTGCGGCAGGGACTAGCGACTAGAGGGGCCTACAATGAGCAGTTCTTC. Amino acids: CASSVLRQGLATRGAYNEQFF. Variable domain in full (rest from reference TRBV19 and TRBJ2-1): DGGITQSPKYLFRKEGQNVTLSCEQNLNHDAMYWYRQDPGQGLRLIYYSQIVNDFQKGDIAEGYSVSREKKESFPLTVTSAQKNPTAFYLCASSVLRQGLATRGAYNEQFFGPGTRLTVL.

This clonotype was seen many times. V usage is TRBV5-1 and J usage is TRBJ2-3; 8 nucleotides line up with TRBD2. The ends lost 4 bases at V and 4 bases at J; junction bases unmatched: 11. Germline CDR1 reads SGHRS; CDR2 reads YFSETQ. There are 16 residues in the CDR3. CDR3 sequence reads: CASSPGGTAVADTQYF. The CDR3 coding sequence is TGCGCCAGCAGCCCGGGGGGGACCGCAGTCGCAGATACGCAGTATTTT. Based on the CDR3 plus reference TRBV5-1 and TRBJ2-3, the full variable domain is KAGVTQTPRYLIKTRGQQVTLSCSPISGHRSVSWYQQTPGQGLQFLFEYFSETQRNKGNFPGRFSGRQFSNSRSEMNVSTLELGDSALYLCASSPGGTAVADTQYFGPGTRLTVL.

This clonotype was seen ten or more times. V is TRBV6-2 or TRBV6-3 and J is TRBJ2-1, with D maybe TRBD2 (6 bases). Trimming removed 4 bases from V and 4 bases from J, with 20 bases in between. Germline CDR1 reads MNHEY; CDR2 reads SVGEGT. The CDR3 has 17 amino acids. The CDR3 coding sequence is TGTGCCAGCAGTTCATTTAGACTAGTCCACCTATACAATGAGCAGTTCTTC. Translation gives CASSSFRLVHLYNEQFF.

This clonotype was seen more than once but under ten times. The chain uses TRBV19 and TRBJ2-7, with D maybe TRBD2 (6 bases). CDR3 length: 15 residues. Deletions cut 3 bases from V and 6 bases from J, with 18 bases between. In germline, CDR1 is LNHDA, CDR2 SQIVND (reference sequence). The CDR3, as DNA: TGTGCCAGTAGTATCCCGGGACTGCGCAGTATCGAGCAGTACTTC. This encodes CASSIPGLRSIEQYF.

This chain connects TRBV7-8 to TRBJ1-1; D remains ambiguous. Germline V CDR1 and CDR2: SGHVS, FQNEAQ. This CDR3 contains 13 residues. The V end lost 2 bases, the J end lost 8 bases, and 12 bases lay between the germline ends. The DNA of the CDR3 is TGTGCCAGCAGCTTATATGAGGTGCCCGAAGCTTTCTTT. Its protein is CASSLYEVPEAFF.

This clonotype was recorded once. A much larger clone lies a single base off, so this may be a read error. Since no conserved phenylalanine or tryptophan closes the CDR3, a read error is the likely cause. This sequence joins TRBV19 and TRBJ1-2; D unclear. The germline CDR1 and CDR2 sequences are LNHDA and SQIVND (reference sequence). Trimming pared 6 bases from V and 5 bases from J, leaving 4 bases between. The CDR3 sequence is 10 residues long. The CDR3 spells CASSQYGYTL. In nucleotides, the CDR3 is TGTGCCAGTAGCCAGTATGGCTACACCCTC.

This clonotype showed up many times. The chain recombines TRBV5-1 with TRBJ2-1; a possible D gene is TRBD1 (6 bases). With 3 bases removed from V and 5 bases from J, the gap between germline ends came to 9 bases. The CDR3 contains 13 residues. The germline V gene encodes CDR1 SGHRS and CDR2 YFSETQ. CDR3 DNA: TGCGCCAGCAGCTCGGACAGTGACAATGAGCAGTTCTTC. Protein: CASSSDSDNEQFF.

In its sample, this clonotype was seen many times. This chain connects TRBV6-2 or TRBV6-3 to TRBJ2-1; no clear D gene. The germline V and J ends were trimmed by 6 bases and 1 base, with 7 bases remaining between them. Germline lookup yields CDR1 MNHEY and CDR2 SVGEGT. The CDR3 loop spans 13 amino acids. The CDR3 region has the DNA TGTGCCAGCAGGGAGCCTTCCTACAATGAGCAGTTCTTC. Its protein product is CASREPSYNEQFF.

This clonotype was detected many times. The chain joins TRBV6-2 or TRBV6-3 to TRBJ2-3; D may be TRBD1 (5 bases). This CDR3 region has 14 residues. Trimming shortened V by 4 bases and J by 5 bases, and 13 bases separated the two germline ends. CDR1 and CDR2 from the germline V gene are MNHEY and SVGEGT. CDR3 protein: CASSSFTREDTQYF. In DNA, the CDR3 is TGTGCCAGCAGTTCCTTCACCAGGGAAGATACGCAGTATTTT.

This rearrangement joins TRBV20-1 to TRBJ2-7, with TRBD2 identical over 9 bases. CDR3 length: 16 amino acids. Trimming at V came to 5 bases and at J to 0 bases, leaving 11 bases not matched to a gene. The germline V gene encodes CDR1 DFQATT and CDR2 SNEGSKA (reference sequence). The DNA of the CDR3 is TGCAGTGCTGAAAAGTCTAGCGGGGATAGCTCCTACGAGCAGTACTTC. This encodes CSAEKSSGDSSYEQYF.

J is TRBJ2-1 and V is TRBV5-1, with TRBD2 identical over 10 bases. The germline V gene encodes CDR1 SGHRS and CDR2 YFSETQ. The V gene end was trimmed by 3 bases and the J gene end by 9 bases; junction bases not matched to a gene: 9. CDR3 length equals 15 residues. CDR3: CASSSLAGVGREQFF. The CDR3 DNA reads as TGCGCCAGCAGCTCCCTAGCGGGAGTCGGACGTGAGCAGTTCTTC.

This clonotype was seen repeatedly, ten times or more. The gene calls are TRBV27 and TRBJ1-1; TRBD1 agrees at 8 bases. V shed 3 bases and J 3 bases; nucleotides not matched to a gene: 3. From germline, CDR1 is MNHEY and CDR2 SMNVEV (reference sequence). The CDR3 sequence is 14 residues long. The CDR3 sequence is CASSFRTGYTEAFF. For the CDR3, the DNA is TGTGCCAGCAGTTTCCGGACAGGGTACACTGAAGCTTTCTTT.